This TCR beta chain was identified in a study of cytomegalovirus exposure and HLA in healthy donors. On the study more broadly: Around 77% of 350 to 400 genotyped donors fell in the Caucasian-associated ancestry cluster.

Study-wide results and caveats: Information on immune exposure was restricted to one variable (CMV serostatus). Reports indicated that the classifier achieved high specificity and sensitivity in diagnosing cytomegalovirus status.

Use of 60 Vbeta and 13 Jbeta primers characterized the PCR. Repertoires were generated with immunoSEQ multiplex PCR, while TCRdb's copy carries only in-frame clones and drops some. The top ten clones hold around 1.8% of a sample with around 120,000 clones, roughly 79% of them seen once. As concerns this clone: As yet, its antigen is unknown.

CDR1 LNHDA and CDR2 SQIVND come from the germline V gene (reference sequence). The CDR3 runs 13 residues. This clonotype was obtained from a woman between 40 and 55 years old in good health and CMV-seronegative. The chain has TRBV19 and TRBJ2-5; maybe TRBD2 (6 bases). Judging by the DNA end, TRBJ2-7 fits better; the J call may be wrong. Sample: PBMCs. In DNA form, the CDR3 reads TGTGCCAGTGCCGGGACTGCCTCCTACGAGCAGTACTTC. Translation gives CASAGTASYEQYF.